A single sample is the source of the 4 T cell receptor beta chains below, sequenced in a study of blood T cell repertoires in COVID-19. Only in-frame clones appear in the TCRdb table, and some are missing; sequencing was by immunoSEQ multiplex PCR. The sample has around 50,000 clones, roughly 90% seen once; the top ten hold less than 2.5%. The sample taken for sequencing was peripheral blood. The source is a human donor in a cohort sampled during active COVID-19.

The rearrangement uses TRBV15 and TRBJ2-7; perhaps TRBD1 as D (6 bases). The germline V and J ends were trimmed by 2 bases and 4 bases, with 15 bases remaining between them. This CDR3 contains 15 residues. Germline V gives CDR1 LNHNV, CDR2 YYDKDF (reference sequence). The CDR3 region has the DNA TGTGCCACCAGCAGAACAAGGGGGTGGGGGTACGAGCAGTACTTC. Translation: CATSRTRGWGYEQYF.

The chain employs TRBV6-2 or TRBV6-3 and TRBJ1-1; D not resolved. CDR3 length: 15 amino acids. Between the trimmed V and J ends, which lost 3 bases and 4 bases, there was a span of 15 bases. Germline-derived CDR1 and CDR2 are MNHEY and SVGEGT. The CDR3 here is CASSYADGVVTEAFF. In DNA form, the CDR3 reads TGTGCCAGCAGTTATGCGGACGGGGTGGTCACTGAAGCTTTCTTT.

This clone was detected only once. J is TRBJ1-2 and V is TRBV15; no firm D call. V was trimmed by 0 bases and J by 7 bases, leaving 18 bases between them. CDR1 and CDR2 (germline): LNHNV, YYDKDF (reference sequence). This CDR3 region has 16 residues. The CDR3 sequence: CATSRDLMTRGGGYTF. The CDR3 bases are TGTGCCACCAGCAGAGATTTAATGACGAGAGGCGGTGGCTACACCTTC.

This rearrangement joins TRBV21-1 to TRBJ1-1; the D call in the table, TRBD1, was not verified against the DNA. TRBV21-1 is a pseudogene segment. The CDR3 sequence is 16 residues long. For the CDR3, the DNA is TGTGCCAGCAGCAAAGCGCAGGGGACGGGGAACACTGAAGCTTTCTTT. It is translated as CASSKAQGTGNTEAFF.